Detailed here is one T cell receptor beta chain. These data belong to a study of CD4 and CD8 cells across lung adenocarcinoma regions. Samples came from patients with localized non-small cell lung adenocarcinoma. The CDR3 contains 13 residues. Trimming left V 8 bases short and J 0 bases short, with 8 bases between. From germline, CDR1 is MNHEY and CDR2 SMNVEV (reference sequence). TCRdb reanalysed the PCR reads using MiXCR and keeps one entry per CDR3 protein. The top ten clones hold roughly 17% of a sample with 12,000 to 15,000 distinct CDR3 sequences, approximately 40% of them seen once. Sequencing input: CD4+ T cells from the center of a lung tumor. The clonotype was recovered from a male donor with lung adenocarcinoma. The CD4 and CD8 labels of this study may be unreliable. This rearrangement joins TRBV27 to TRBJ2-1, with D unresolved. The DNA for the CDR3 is TGTGCCAGCGGTCGTTCCTCCTACAATGAGCAGTTCTTC. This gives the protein CASGRSSYNEQFF.